These T cell receptor beta chains were read from a single sample in a study of shared clonotypes between healthy human individuals. Sequencing used immunoSEQ multiplex PCR; TCRdb keeps in-frame clones, though not all of them. This repertoire shows 1,100,000 or so clones, 75% to 85% found once; its top ten account for 0.52%. Source material: memory CD4+ T cells from PBMCs. Source of these receptors: a man in his late teens or twenties in good health. Some clones in this sample may be carry-over from other donors' samples. The CDR3 runs from the conserved cysteine through the conserved F or W. The D gene is left open where the match is weak. Size is stated for part of the rows, as once, few or many counts, or as a class when the clone is expanded.

CDR3 protein	CDR3 DNA	clone size	J gene	V gene	D gene
CASSDQTGGFSGYTF	TGCGCCAGCAGTGACCAGACAGGGGGTTTCAGCGGCTACACCTTC	NA	TRBJ1-2	TRBV25-1	TRBD1
CASSSKTGADPPYSNQPQHF	TGTGCCAGCAGCTCGAAGACAGGGGCCGACCCCCCCTATAGCAATCAGCCCCAGCATTTT	NA	TRBJ1-5	TRBV7-8	TRBD1
CASRGGQGAVDEQYF	TGTGCCAGCAGGGGCGGACAGGGGGCAGTCGACGAGCAGTACTTC	NA	TRBJ2-7	TRBV7-2	TRBD1
CASSLGANSNQPQHF	TGCGCCAGCAGCTTGGGAGCAAATAGCAATCAGCCCCAGCATTTT	many	TRBJ1-5	TRBV5-1	NA
CASSPRFPADYGYTF	TGTGCCAGCAGCCCAAGGTTTCCAGCTGACTATGGCTACACCTTC	NA	TRBJ1-2	TRBV6-5	NA
CASSRGVRSGNTIYF	TGTGCCAGCAGCCGGGGGGTCCGCTCTGGAAACACCATATATTTT	NA	TRBJ1-3	TRBV5-4	NA
CASSLAGTGPQHF	TGTGCCAGCAGCTTAGCCGGGACAGGACCCCAGCATTTT	NA	TRBJ1-5	TRBV7-9	TRBD1
CASSPAGMGEQYF	TGCGCCAGCAGCCCCGCGGGAATGGGCGAGCAGTACTTC	NA	TRBJ2-7	TRBV10-2	NA
CASSPGGRRLYEQYF	TGTGCCAGTAGCCCAGGTGGGAGAAGGCTCTACGAGCAGTACTTC	NA	TRBJ2-7	TRBV19	NA
CASSPRGGRGSPYEQYF	TGTGCCAGCAGTCCTCGTGGCGGCAGGGGGTCCCCCTACGAGCAGTACTTC	NA	TRBJ2-7	TRBV27	TRBD1
CASQQGRPLSEQYF	TGTGCCAGCCAACAGGGGAGGCCCCTATCCGAGCAGTACTTC	NA	TRBJ2-7	TRBV5-6	NA
CASSQTQGISGNTIYF	TGCGCCAGCAGCCAAACACAGGGGATCTCTGGAAACACCATATATTTT	few	TRBJ1-3	TRBV4-3	TRBD1
CASSFDTSGNTIYF	TGTGCCAGCAGCTTCGACACCTCTGGAAACACCATATATTTT	NA	TRBJ1-3	TRBV7-2	NA
CSVAVWASGNYEQYF	TGCAGCGTTGCGGTTTGGGCTAGCGGGAACTACGAGCAGTACTTC	NA	TRBJ2-7	TRBV29-1	TRBD2
CASSQDSLSWYLREQYF	TGTGCCAGCAGCCAAGATAGCCTCTCCTGGTACCTTCGCGAGCAGTACTTC	NA	TRBJ2-7	TRBV4-2	NA
CASSLAVDWGAFF	TGTGCCAGCAGCTTAGCGGTCGACTGGGGAGCTTTCTTT	NA	TRBJ1-1	TRBV7-8	NA
CASKKGGPLGEQYF	TGTGCCAGCAAAAAGGGGGGACCCTTAGGTGAGCAGTACTTC	NA	TRBJ2-7	TRBV27	NA
CASSLTQRQQYF	TGTGCCAGCAGTTTAACCCAGCGGCAGCAGTACTTC	NA	TRBJ2-7	TRBV28	NA
CATETARARGYTF	TGTGCCACCGAAACCGCAAGGGCGCGCGGCTACACCTTC	NA	TRBJ1-2	TRBV15	NA